The clone carrying this TCR beta chain has ten or more counts. What it binds is not known. The data stem from a study of glioma-infiltrating T cells. General study points: Above-expected tissue-blood divergence occurred in all gliomas, most in low-grade ones. CDR3 overlap between tissue and blood was very small.

With 9 bases clipped from V and 4 bases from J, the junction kept 10 bases outside the gene matches. The V gene's germline CDR1 is ENHRY and CDR2 SYGVKD. The CDR3 length is 14 residues. TCR alpha and beta CDR3 regions were amplified from RNA using iRepertoire nested multiplex PCR. Tissue mRNA or PBMC total RNA, 100-400 ng, went into one-step reverse transcription and amplification. TCRdb passed the multiplex PCR reads through MiXCR, listing each CDR3 protein once. The table has under 200,000 distinct CDR3 sequences, around 40% seen once. The TCR sequence derives from a human donor with low-grade glioma or glioblastoma, undergoing nonglioma brain surgery, or in good health (not recorded which). What was sequenced was glioma tissue, nonneoplastic brain tissue, or PBMCs (not recorded which). The chain joins TRBV10-3 to TRBJ2-3, with TRBD1 matching 7 bases. The CDR3 reads CAITSGTVPDTQYF. The CDR3 DNA reads TGTGCCATTACCTCCGGGACAGTTCCAGATACGCAGTATTTT.